These 19 T cell receptor beta chains were all obtained from the same sample, sequenced in a study of T cells after yellow fever vaccination. One entry per CDR3 protein, called by TCRdb with MiXCR from the 5' RACE reads. The table records 68,000 or so distinct CDR3 sequences, over 6% of them present only once. The starting material was CD8+ T cells sorted from PBMCs, obtained approximately 40 days after the first yellow fever vaccination. These TCRs come from a man aged 18 to 29 who received the YFV17D yellow fever vaccine.

In this sample, this clonotype turned up many times. This sequence joins TRBV7-8 and TRBJ2-5, with unresolved D. Germline CDR1 SGHVS, CDR2 FQNEAQ. The CDR3 contains 11 residues. V dropped 7 bases and J dropped 5 bases, with 8 bases sitting between them. CDR3 DNA: TGTGCCAGCACCCCGTCCGAGACCCAGTACTTC. This codes for CASTPSETQYF.

This clonotype appeared a few times. The V and J genes are TRBV4-1 and TRBJ2-6, with D possibly matching TRBD1 (5 bases). The CDR3 runs 17 residues. Trimming removed 0 bases from V and 3 bases from J, with 12 bases in between. Germline V gives CDR1 MGHRA, CDR2 YSYEKL. CDR3 nucleotides: TGCGCCAGCAGCCAAGATGCAGGGCTTGGTGGGGCCAACGTCCTGACTTTC. Protein sequence: CASSQDAGLGGANVLTF.

In this sample, this clonotype turned up many times. The V gene is TRBV20-1, the J gene TRBJ1-5; 7 bases fit TRBD1. With V trimmed by 1 base and J by 5 bases, 8 bases remained unmatched. The germline V gene encodes CDR1 DFQATT and CDR2 SNEGSKA (reference sequence). The CDR3 runs to 15 residues. CDR3: CSARVNRGGDQPQHF. The DNA of the CDR3 is TGCAGTGCTAGAGTTAACAGGGGTGGGGATCAGCCCCAGCATTTT.

V usage is TRBV5-1 and J usage is TRBJ1-2, with 9 positions matching TRBD1. J gave up 8 bases and V 2 bases, and 10 bases lay outside the gene matches. CDR3 length: 15 residues. The germline gives CDR1 SGHRS, CDR2 YFSETQ. CDR3 sequence: CASSLTGTGSGGYTF. The CDR3 nucleotides are TGCGCCAGCAGCTTAACCGGGACAGGGAGTGGAGGCTACACCTTC.

This clonotype was seen ten or more times. This chain connects TRBV6-2 or TRBV6-3 to TRBJ2-1, with 8 bases that match TRBD2. J gave up 0 bases and V 1 base, and 2 bases lay outside the gene matches. CDR1 MNHEY and CDR2 SVGEGT come from the germline V gene. CDR3 length: 16 residues. The CDR3 DNA reads TGTGCCAGCAGTTACTGGGCGGGGGGCTCCTACAATGAGCAGTTCTTC. Amino acid sequence: CASSYWAGGSYNEQFF.

The chain combines TRBV25-1 with TRBJ1-3; possible D gene TRBD1, 6 bases. CDR3 length: 15 residues. V lost 5 bases and J 1 base, leaving 12 bases between the germline ends. The germline V gene encodes CDR1 MGHDK and CDR2 SYGVNS. In DNA, the CDR3 is TGTGCCAGCAGTTCCGGGACATTTTCTGGAAACACCATATATTTT. Amino acids: CASSSGTFSGNTIYF.

This clonotype occurred many times. The rearrangement links TRBV12-3 or TRBV12-4 to TRBJ1-2; D unclear. The CDR3 runs to 13 residues. V was trimmed by 7 bases and J by 5 bases, leaving 14 bases between them. The DNA of the CDR3 is TGTGCCAGCACCCATTTAGGGCCTTATGGCTACACCTTC. It is translated as CASTHLGPYGYTF.

This clonotype was detected many times. This chain connects TRBV4-2 to TRBJ1-4; TRBD1 is a possible D gene (5 bases). This CDR3 has 16 amino acids. V was pared by 0 bases and J by 4 bases, with 12 bases between. Germline CDR1 and CDR2: LGHNA and YNFKEQ. For the CDR3, the DNA is TGTGCCAGCAGCCAAGATCCGGGACTGTTTAATGAAAAACTGTTTTTT. Its protein product is CASSQDPGLFNEKLFF.

The chain couples TRBV7-9 to TRBJ2-5; TRBD1 agrees at 7 bases. The trim removed 4 bases at V and 13 bases at J, leaving 9 bases unmatched. The CDR3 loop spans 12 amino acids. Germline CDR1 is SEHNR and CDR2 is FQNEAQ (reference sequence). Written as DNA, the CDR3 is TGTGCCAGCAGCTCACCGGAGACAGGGTGGTACTTC. This encodes CASSSPETGWYF.

This clonotype was detected ten times or more. J is TRBJ2-7 and V is TRBV10-2; D is possibly TRBD1 (5 bases). Germline V gene sequence: CDR1 WSHSY, CDR2 SAAADI. The CDR3 has 14 amino acids. Deletions cut 0 bases from V and 2 bases from J, with 8 bases between. Here the CDR3 DNA reads TGCGCCAGCAGTGAGTCGTGGGGCCCCTACGAGCAGTACTTC. Its translation is CASSESWGPYEQYF.

Many counts were recorded for this clonotype. The V gene is TRBV7-6, the J gene TRBJ2-1; no reliable D call. This CDR3 comprises 12 residues. Per the germline V gene, CDR1 is SGHVS and CDR2 is FNYEAQ. Trimming cost V 4 bases and J 2 bases, with 3 bases left between them. For the CDR3, the DNA is TGTGCCAGCAGCTCTACCTACAATGAGCAGTTCTTC. Protein product: CASSSTYNEQFF.

The chain carries TRBV7-9 and TRBJ1-5; the match to TRBD1 covers 10 bases. The CDR3 runs to 15 residues. Germline values: CDR1 SEHNR, CDR2 FQNEAQ (reference sequence). The J segment lost 6 bases and the V segment lost 4 bases, leaving 6 bases of the junction unmatched. CDR3 bases: TGTGCCAGCAGCTCAGACAGGGGGCTGGGTCAGCCCCAGCATTTT. Translating it yields CASSSDRGLGQPQHF.

This clonotype has at least ten counts. This chain connects TRBV7-9 to TRBJ2-1; D remains unclear. The CDR3 loop spans 11 amino acids. Germline V gene sequence: CDR1 SEHNR, CDR2 FQNEAQ (reference sequence). V gave up 7 bases and J gave up 6 bases, with 7 bases separating them. In DNA, the CDR3 is TGTGCCAGCATGGTGGCCAATGAGCAGTTCTTC. This codes for CASMVANEQFF.

CDR3: CATSDLSNEQFF. The CDR3 DNA sequence: TGTGCCACCAGTGATTTAAGCAATGAGCAGTTCTTC. V usage is TRBV24-1 and J usage is TRBJ2-1; D remains unclear. CDR1 and CDR2 from the germline V gene are KGHDR and SFDVKD. Trimming took 1 base from V and 6 from J, leaving 3 bases between them. The CDR3 has 12 residues.

This chain connects TRBV6-1 to TRBJ2-2; D is unclear. Germline assignment: CDR1 MNHNS and CDR2 SASEGT. The CDR3 spans 14 residues. Trimming took 8 bases from V and 0 from J, leaving 10 bases between them. The DNA of the CDR3 is TGTGCCAGCGCCTTCCGCGCGAACACCGGGGAGCTGTTTTTT. Amino acids: CASAFRANTGELFF.

This clonotype was seen ten or more times. This rearrangement joins TRBV6-1 to TRBJ2-1; no definite D call. This CDR3 is built from 13 residues. V shed 6 bases and J shed 2 bases, with 8 bases lying between them. Germline V gene sequence: CDR1 MNHNS, CDR2 SASEGT. This CDR3 reads CASRTTTYNEQFF. The CDR3 coding sequence is TGTGCCAGCAGAACGACAACCTACAATGAGCAGTTCTTC.

This clonotype showed up many times. The rearrangement uses TRBV6-2 or TRBV6-3 and TRBJ2-7, with D maybe TRBD1 (6 bases). The CDR3 spans 13 residues. Germline assignment: CDR1 MNHEY and CDR2 SVGEGT. V lost 5 bases and J lost 4, with 12 bases in between. CDR3 protein: CASSRSGVYEQYF. In nucleotides, the CDR3 is TGTGCCAGCAGTCGGTCAGGGGTGTACGAGCAGTACTTC.

CDR3 in amino acids: CATSRGQGYNEQFF. The DNA for the CDR3 is TGTGCCACCAGCAGAGGACAGGGGTACAATGAGCAGTTCTTC. The chain links TRBV15 to TRBJ2-1; 8 nucleotides agree with TRBD1. Germline V gene lookup returns CDR1 LNHNV and CDR2 YYDKDF (reference sequence). The CDR3 has 14 amino acids. V was pared by 1 base and J by 4 bases, with 0 bases of the junction left unmatched.

The rearrangement links TRBV27 to TRBJ2-7; D is undetermined. This CDR3 is 14 amino acids long. Trimming took off 4 bases at V and 0 bases at J, with 10 bases between the two ends. The germline V gene has CDR1 MNHEY and CDR2 SMNVEV (reference sequence). CDR3 nucleotides: TGTGCCAGCAGTTCCCTCAGAGACTCCTACGAGCAGTACTTC. This encodes CASSSLRDSYEQYF.